This T cell receptor (beta chain) was sequenced during a study of regulatory T cells in long-lasting Graves disease. This clonotype has just a few counts. Its specificity is not known. With iRepertoire HTBI primers and Arm-PCR of CDR3 regions, TCR beta libraries were built. A single record per CDR3 protein comes from TCRdb applying MiXCR to the multiplex PCR reads. The data hold under 350,000 distinct CDR3 sequences, with more than 20% observed a single time. The time point denotes: persistent/refractory GD, antithyroid drugs over 5 years with positive TRAb. Following extraction of RNA from PBMCs, that RNA was used to make the TCR library. Germline V gene sequence: CDR1 MNHEY, CDR2 SMNVEV (reference sequence). Trimming took off 7 bases at V and 0 bases at J, with 12 bases between the two ends. This CDR3 has 14 amino acids. Study-wide results and caveats: With a small sample size, accuracy may have been reduced.

The clonotype was recovered from a female donor with Graves disease. The sample here was peripheral blood mononuclear cells (PBMCs), taken when the disease was refractory, from a patient treated with antithyroid drugs. This chain joins TRBV27 and TRBJ1-1; unclear D gene. This chain's CDR3 is CASKELTVNTEAFF. CDR3 nucleotides: TGTGCCAGCAAGGAGTTAACGGTGAACACTGAAGCTTTCTTT.